These 27 T cell receptor beta chains were all obtained from the same sample, sequenced in a study of regulatory T cells in long-lasting Graves disease. Specified time point: newly diagnosed GD, antithyroid drugs for less than 3 months. The TCR library was made from RNA extracted from PBMCs. In building TCR beta libraries, iRepertoire HTBI primers were used together with Arm-PCR of CDR3 regions. TCRdb independently ran MiXCR on the multiplex PCR reads; one entry per CDR3 protein. The sample has roughly 380,000 distinct CDR3 sequences, about a sixth seen once; the top ten hold just under 30%. The same sample was also studied in work on T cells in Graves' hyperthyroidism and ophthalmopathy.

Sequencing used peripheral blood mononuclear cells (PBMCs), obtained at new diagnosis, from a patient treated with antithyroid drugs. These receptors were obtained from a man in his forties with Graves disease.

This clonotype came up many times. The J gene is TRBJ1-5, the V gene TRBV20-1; tentatively, D is TRBD1 (5 bases). In germline, CDR1 is DFQATT, CDR2 SNEGSKA (reference sequence). The CDR3 sequence is 12 residues long. V lost 0 bases and J 9 bases, leaving 9 bases between the germline ends. The CDR3 spells CSARDQGGPQHF. CDR3 sequence (DNA): TGCAGTGCTAGAGATCAGGGAGGGCCCCAGCATTTT.

This clonotype was detected only a few times. The chain uses TRBV27 and TRBJ2-2; D is possibly TRBD2 (5 bases). CDR1 MNHEY and CDR2 SMNVEV come from the germline V gene (reference sequence). The CDR3 totals 15 residues. V was clipped by 4 bases and J by 1 base, with 10 bases between them. This CDR3 reads CASSWTGLNTGELFF. CDR3 nucleotides: TGTGCCAGCAGTTGGACGGGGTTGAACACCGGGGAGCTGTTTTTT.

This clonotype was seen at least ten times. The chain employs TRBV4-1 and TRBJ2-7; 9 nucleotides match TRBD1. V shed 3 bases and J 6 bases; nucleotides not matched to a gene: 12. This CDR3 has 16 residues. Germline V gene lookup returns CDR1 MGHRA and CDR2 YSYEKL. The CDR3 loop is CASSHGTGQGLREQYF. CDR3 DNA: TGCGCCAGCAGCCATGGAACGGGACAGGGCCTGCGCGAGCAGTACTTC.

This clonotype occurred many times. V and J are TRBV28 and TRBJ1-5; 7 nucleotides agree with TRBD1. In germline, CDR1 is MDHEN, CDR2 SYDVKM. V lost 7 bases, J lost 3 bases, and 6 bases stayed unmatched. There are 14 residues in the CDR3. Here the CDR3 DNA reads TGTGCCAGCATCCCTACAGGGGCCAATCAGCCCCAGCATTTT. Encoded protein: CASIPTGANQPQHF. Full variable domain (missing parts from reference TRBV28 and TRBJ1-5): DVKVTQSSRYLVKRTGEKVFLECVQDMDHENMFWYRQDPGLGLRLIYFSYDVKMKEKGDIPEGYSVSREKKERFSLILESASTNQTSMYLCASIPTGANQPQHFGDGTRLSIL.

This clonotype was seen at least ten times. The chain employs TRBV6-1 and TRBJ2-5; weak D call: TRBD1 (6 bases). The CDR3 consists of 13 residues. Trimming took off 4 bases at V and 1 base at J, with 7 bases between the two ends. Germline assignment: CDR1 MNHNS and CDR2 SASEGT. CDR3 nucleotides: TGTGCCAGCAGTGGGGACATCCAAGAGACCCAGTACTTC. It specifies CASSGDIQETQYF.

This clonotype was picked up many times. The chain joins TRBV6-1 to TRBJ1-4; a possible D gene is TRBD1 (6 bases). This CDR3 is built from 17 residues. V was cut by 5 bases and J by 6 bases, with 22 bases left in between. Germline V gene data show CDR1 as MNHNS and CDR2 as SASEGT. CDR3 bases: TGTGCCAGCAGTCAGGGTTGGTGGCAGGGGTCGGATGAAAAACTGTTTTTT. Translation: CASSQGWWQGSDEKLFF.

Ten or more counts support this clonotype. This rearrangement joins TRBV5-1 to TRBJ2-1, with D perhaps TRBD2 (5 bases). The germline V gene encodes CDR1 SGHRS and CDR2 YFSETQ. Deletions cut 0 bases from V and 10 bases from J, with 11 bases between. This CDR3 spans 13 amino acids. The CDR3 DNA reads as TGCGCCAGCAGCTTGGTCCCGACGGGGGAGCAGTTCTTC. Translating it yields CASSLVPTGEQFF.

This clonotype was seen at least ten times. V and J are TRBV18 and TRBJ2-2, with D possibly TRBD2 on 5 matching bases. Germline V lookup: CDR1 KGHSH, CDR2 LQKENI. V lost 6 bases to trimming and J lost 2 bases, with 13 bases between them. This CDR3 is built from 15 residues. CDR3 region: CASSPRAHNTGELFF. As DNA, the CDR3 is TGTGCCAGCTCTCCGAGGGCCCATAACACCGGGGAGCTGTTTTTT.

This clonotype was detected many times. This sequence joins TRBV30 and TRBJ2-7, with a possible D match to TRBD2 (6 bases). The V end was cut by 1 base, the J end by 4 bases, with 14 bases between. The CDR3 runs to 14 residues. Looked up from germline, CDR1 is GTSNPN and CDR2 is SVGIG (reference sequence). As DNA, the CDR3 is TGTGCCTGGAGTGAGGGACTGACGCTGTACGAGCAGTACTTC. The encoded protein is CAWSEGLTLYEQYF.

This chain links TRBV7-3 with TRBJ1-2; D gene ambiguous. The CDR3 is made up of 14 amino acids. V was shortened by 2 bases and J by 0 bases, with 7 bases between the two germline ends. Germline loops: CDR1 SGHTA, CDR2 FQGTGA. CDR3 amino acids: CASSLEGANYGYTF. CDR3 DNA: TGTGCCAGCAGCTTAGAGGGAGCTAACTATGGCTACACCTTC.

This clonotype occurred many times. This sequence joins TRBV20-1 and TRBJ2-7; 8 bases agree with TRBD1. From germline, CDR1 is DFQATT and CDR2 SNEGSKA (reference sequence). Germline trimming cut 3 bases from V and 4 bases from J; bases unmatched to any gene: 8. The CDR3 covers 14 residues. The CDR3 region is CSARRGQGFYEQYF. The CDR3 DNA follows: TGCAGTGCTAGGAGAGGACAGGGATTTTACGAGCAGTACTTC.

Written as DNA, the CDR3 is TGTGCCAGCTCACCGAATCAACAGGGCGTGGAAGATGAGCAGTACTTC. This encodes CASSPNQQGVEDEQYF. The rearrangement uses TRBV18 and TRBJ2-7, with D possibly being TRBD1 (6 bases). This CDR3 has 16 amino acids. Trimming cost V 3 bases and J 7 bases, with 22 bases left between them. Germline-derived CDR1 and CDR2 are KGHSH and LQKENI.

The sample holds many counts of this clonotype. The chain is built from TRBV28 and TRBJ2-7, with D hard to call. This CDR3 region has 14 residues. The V and J ends lost 3 bases and 5 bases respectively, with 14 bases between them. The germline V gene encodes CDR1 MDHEN and CDR2 SYDVKM. CDR3: CASSFSIVGDEQYF. The CDR3 DNA reads TGTGCCAGCAGTTTTTCAATCGTGGGCGACGAGCAGTACTTC.

This clonotype was counted ten times or more. The DNA of the CDR3 is TGTGCCAGCAGTTCTTCTTCAGGGCAACAAGAGACCCAGTACTTC. Translation: CASSSSSGQQETQYF. This rearrangement joins TRBV28 to TRBJ2-5; possible D gene TRBD1, 5 bases. The CDR3 extends over 15 amino acids. CDR1 is MDHEN and CDR2 is SYDVKM in the germline V gene. V was shortened by 4 bases and J by 2 bases, with 14 bases between the two germline ends.

This rearrangement joins TRBV28 to TRBJ2-7, with D unclear. There are 14 residues in the CDR3. Trimming took off 3 bases at V and 3 bases at J, with 12 bases between the two ends. Germline values: CDR1 MDHEN, CDR2 SYDVKM. Written as DNA, the CDR3 is TGTGCCAGCAGTTTTTCGTCGCTACTCTACGAGCAGTACTTC. This codes for CASSFSSLLYEQYF.

The gene calls are TRBV6-2 or TRBV6-3 and TRBJ1-6; tentatively, D is TRBD1 (5 bases). Deletions cut 7 bases from V and 11 bases from J, with 15 bases between. The CDR3 spans 13 residues. Germline CDR1 and CDR2: MNHEY and SVGEGT. CDR3 DNA: TGTGCCAGCACCCCGGGGGGTACGCCACCCCTCCACTTT. This sequence encodes CASTPGGTPPLHF.

In its sample, this clonotype was seen many times. The V call is TRBV28, the J call TRBJ2-5; the D gene is possibly TRBD2 (6 bases). Germline CDR1 is MDHEN and CDR2 is SYDVKM. The CDR3 is 14 amino acids. V lost 3 bases and J lost 4, with 12 bases in between. The CDR3 sequence is CASSFRAGTETQYF. CDR3 nucleotide sequence: TGTGCCAGCAGTTTTAGGGCGGGGACAGAGACCCAGTACTTC.

This clonotype was recorded many times. The chain combines TRBV28 with TRBJ2-2; D remains unclear. Trimming removed 1 base at V and 3 bases at J, with 12 bases between. This CDR3 has 16 amino acids. Germline V CDR1 and CDR2: MDHEN, SYDVKM. CDR3 sequence reads: CASSLSAYWDTGELFF. DNA of the CDR3: TGTGCCAGCAGTTTATCAGCTTACTGGGACACCGGGGAGCTGTTTTTT.

This clonotype was detected only a few times. The rearrangement links TRBV5-1 to TRBJ2-5, with D unclear. Trimming removed 0 bases at V and 5 bases at J, with 11 bases between. Germline values: CDR1 SGHRS, CDR2 YFSETQ. The CDR3 runs 14 residues. The CDR3 reads CASSLDIPEETQYF. CDR3 bases: TGCGCCAGCAGCTTGGACATCCCTGAGGAGACCCAGTACTTC.

This clonotype was detected ten times or more. The chain uses TRBV12-3 or TRBV12-4 and TRBJ2-1, with TRBD2 matching 7 bases. CDR3 length: 14 residues. J gave up 6 bases and V 3 bases, and 5 bases lay outside the gene matches. The CDR3 protein is CASSFGPGGNEQFF. For the CDR3, the DNA is TGTGCCAGCAGTTTCGGCCCGGGAGGCAATGAGCAGTTCTTC.

This clonotype has at least ten counts. CDR3 loop: CASRYRALIGTGELFF. For the CDR3, the DNA is TGTGCCAGCAGATACAGGGCCCTCATTGGGACCGGGGAGCTGTTTTTT. The J gene is TRBJ2-2, the V gene TRBV2; D may be TRBD1 (6 bases). This CDR3 has 16 amino acids. Per the germline V gene, CDR1 is SNHLY and CDR2 is FYNNEI. The V gene lost 6 bases and the J gene lost 5 bases, with 19 bases spanning the gap.

This clonotype appeared many times. This rearrangement joins TRBV30 to TRBJ1-1; TRBD1 agrees at 7 bases. The CDR3 extends over 13 amino acids. V shed 4 bases, J shed 3 bases, and the junction held 5 bases outside the gene matches. Per germline, CDR1 GTSNPN and CDR2 SVGIG (reference sequence). This chain's CDR3 is CAWNRGPDTEAFF. For the CDR3, the DNA is TGTGCCTGGAACAGGGGACCCGACACTGAAGCTTTCTTT. The full variable domain, completed using reference TRBV30 and TRBJ1-1, is SQTIHQWPATLVQPVGSPLSLECTVEGTSNPNLYWYRQAAGRGLQLLFYSVGIGQISSEVPQNLSASRPQDRQFILSSKKLLLSDSGFYLCAWNRGPDTEAFFGQGTRLTVV.

This clonotype was observed many times. This chain uses TRBV28 with TRBJ1-5; 11 nucleotides align to TRBD1. J was trimmed by 6 bases and V by 3 bases; bases with no gene match: 7. Germline V gives CDR1 MDHEN, CDR2 SYDVKM. The CDR3 covers 16 residues. In DNA form, the CDR3 reads TGTGCCAGCAGTTTCCCGGACAGGGGGCCGGCTCAGCCCCAGCATTTT. Encoded protein: CASSFPDRGPAQPQHF.

This clonotype was detected a few times. This sequence joins TRBV9 and TRBJ2-2; TRBD2 agrees at 7 bases. J gave up 2 bases and V 3 bases, and 7 bases lay outside the gene matches. The V gene's germline CDR1 is SGDLS and CDR2 YYNGEE. The CDR3 sequence is 16 residues long. CDR3 protein: CASSGGGTSNTGELFF. CDR3 sequence (DNA): TGTGCCAGCAGCGGGGGGGGGACTTCAAACACCGGGGAGCTGTTTTTT.

At least ten counts were recorded for this clonotype. This chain uses TRBV5-1 with TRBJ1-3; D is undetermined. This CDR3 spans 15 amino acids. Germline loops: CDR1 SGHRS, CDR2 YFSETQ. V lost 0 bases and J lost 2, with 9 bases in between. The CDR3 coding sequence is TGCGCCAGCAGCTTGGTCGGAGTGGCTGGAAACACCATATATTTT. Translating it yields CASSLVGVAGNTIYF.

This clonotype was seen ten or more times. The chain uses TRBV28 and TRBJ2-7, with 8 bases aligning to TRBD1. The CDR3 runs 14 residues. Per the germline V gene, CDR1 is MDHEN and CDR2 is SYDVKM. Losses at the gene ends were 6 bases for V and 2 bases for J; bases not matched to a gene: 6. CDR3 amino acids: CASRNQGAAYEQYF. The CDR3 DNA follows: TGTGCCAGCAGGAATCAGGGGGCCGCCTACGAGCAGTACTTC. The full variable domain, completed using reference TRBV28 and TRBJ2-7, is DVKVTQSSRYLVKRTGEKVFLECVQDMDHENMFWYRQDPGLGLRLIYFSYDVKMKEKGDIPEGYSVSREKKERFSLILESASTNQTSMYLCASRNQGAAYEQYFGPGTRLTVT.

This clonotype has a count of ten or more. This chain connects TRBV28 to TRBJ2-7; D is possibly TRBD1 or TRBD2 (5 bases each). Trimming removed 5 bases from V and 2 bases from J, with 13 bases in between. The germline gives CDR1 MDHEN, CDR2 SYDVKM. This CDR3 region has 14 residues. The CDR3 nucleotides read TGTGCCAGCAGTCCGACGGGACGCCCCTACGAGCAGTACTTC. This codes for CASSPTGRPYEQYF.